The entry that follows covers one T cell receptor beta chain sequence. No antigen is known for it. Within one base of it there is no much larger clone, and no base qualities were kept. The record originates from a study of CD8 T cells in Susac syndrome (dated by TCRdb to about 2019). Concerning the study at large: Of the Susac syndrome patients who were sequenced, eight were in clinical remission while about six had clinically active disease. At blood withdrawal, Susac syndrome patients were therapy-naive, treated with corticosteroids (with IVIg additionally given to some), or treated with IVIg alone. Whether CD8+ T cell activation and differentiation in Susac syndrome was antigen driven was tested using repertoire sequencing.

RNA was extracted using the RNeasy kit, and roughly 0.5 to 1 ug of the RNA was reverse transcribed with random hexamers. TCR beta CDR3 regions were amplified with the immunoSEQ multiplex PCR assay covering 54 Vbeta and 13 Jbeta segments. To correct PCR amplification bias, a synthetic template baseline was used for both primer optimization and computational correction. On the study's bioinformatics: Reads were assigned to V, D and J genes according to IMGT and analyzed in immunoSEQ Analyzer, with only productive sequences retained. Clonality was calculated as one minus the Shannon entropy normalized by log2 of the number of productive unique sequences. Public and private clones were assessed among the 100 most prevalent clones of each patient and control. Clones were defined as Susac-specific if absent from the healthy and MS cohorts, from over a thousand published viral clones and from other ImmuneACCESS disease sequences. TCRdb's own reprocessing of the public reads used fastp at Q25 and MiXCR and kept productive beta chains. Here each entry gathers all rows of one CDR3 protein and keeps the most common genes and DNA. TCRdb's processing, not the study's, gives the V and J calls here. For this sample the table gives some 77,000 distinct CDR3 sequences, of which 93% were detected only once. Roughly 0.15% of the sample belongs to the ten largest clones.

Peripheral blood CD8+ and CD4+ T cells from healthy donors, Susac syndrome patients and multiple sclerosis patients were profiled using high-throughput TCR beta sequencing. The Susac syndrome patients fulfilled recently defined diagnostic criteria for either definite or probable disease. CD8+ TEMRA cells were enriched by FACS, while bulk CD8+ and CD4+ T cells were purified by magnetic negative isolation. Blood was drawn into EDTA tubes, processed within 24 hours, and PBMCs were isolated by density gradient centrifugation. PBMCs intended for TCR sequencing were cryopreserved in liquid nitrogen and thawed later in a water bath at 37 degrees C. The sorted or isolated CD4+, CD8+ and CD8+ TEMRA cells reached a purity of at least 90%. From the cysteine up to the phenylalanine, the CDR3 has a length of 13 residues. The DNA shown is the 39-base CDR3, in frame from base 1. The germline V gene gives CDR1 as SQVTM and CDR2 as ANQGSEA. V and J lose 7 bases and 0 bases, and a span of 12 bases separates them.

What the authors observed across the whole study: In patients with Susac syndrome, the CD4+ T cell repertoire showed no detectable clonal expansion. The TCR sequencing and HLA analysis was acknowledged to have included a relatively small number of individuals.

The sequenced material came from CD4+ T cells from PBMCs. The sequence links TRBV29-1 to TRBJ1-1; 5 matching bases give a weak D call of TRBD1. The receptor was derived from a human donor with Susac syndrome. CDR3 loop: CSAAGGLNTEAFF. The DNA is as follows: TGCAGCGCAGCCGGGGGGTTGAACACTGAAGCTTTCTTT.